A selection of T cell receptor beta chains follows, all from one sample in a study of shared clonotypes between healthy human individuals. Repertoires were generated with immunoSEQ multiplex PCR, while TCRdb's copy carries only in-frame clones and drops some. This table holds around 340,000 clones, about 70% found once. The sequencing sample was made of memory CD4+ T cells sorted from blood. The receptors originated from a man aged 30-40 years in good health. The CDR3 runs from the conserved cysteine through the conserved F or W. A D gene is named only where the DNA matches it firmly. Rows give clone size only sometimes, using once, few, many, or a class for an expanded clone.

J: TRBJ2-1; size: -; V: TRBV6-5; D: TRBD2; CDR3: CASSYGRGRFDEQFF; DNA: TGTGCCAGCAGTTACGGGAGGGGAAGGTTCGATGAGCAGTTCTTC
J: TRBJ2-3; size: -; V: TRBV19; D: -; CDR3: CASSTMGGARVDTQYF; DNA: TGTGCCAGTAGTACCATGGGCGGGGCCCGGGTGGATACGCAGTATTTT
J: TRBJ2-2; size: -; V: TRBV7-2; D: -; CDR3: CASSSTYTGELFF; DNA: TGTGCCAGCAGCTCGACCTACACCGGGGAGCTGTTTTTT
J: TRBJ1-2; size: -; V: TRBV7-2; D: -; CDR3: CASSLVLVYGGGYTF; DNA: TGTGCCAGCAGCTTAGTTTTAGTATATGGCGGTGGCTACACCTTC
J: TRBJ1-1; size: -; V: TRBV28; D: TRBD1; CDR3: CASIQGAKLDTEAFF; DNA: TGTGCCAGCATTCAGGGGGCGAAATTGGACACTGAAGCTTTCTTT
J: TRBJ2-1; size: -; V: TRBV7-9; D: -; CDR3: CASSLDTGWNEQFF; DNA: TGTGCCAGCAGCTTAGACACAGGGTGGAATGAGCAGTTCTTC
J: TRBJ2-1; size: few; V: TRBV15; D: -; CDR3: CATSPRAARGQFF; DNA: TGTGCCACTAGCCCGAGGGCGGCCCGGGGGCAGTTCTTC
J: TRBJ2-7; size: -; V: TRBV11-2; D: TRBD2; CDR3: CASSLEGRGLGLYEQYF; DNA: TGTGCCAGCAGCTTAGAGGGGAGGGGACTAGGGTTGTACGAGCAGTACTTC
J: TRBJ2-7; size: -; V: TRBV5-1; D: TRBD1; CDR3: CASSFRGSPYEQYF; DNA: TGCGCCAGCAGCTTCAGGGGGAGCCCCTACGAGCAGTACTTC
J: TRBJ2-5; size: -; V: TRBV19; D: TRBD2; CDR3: CASSSGSIETQYF; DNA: TGTGCCAGTAGTAGCGGGAGTATAGAGACCCAGTACTTC
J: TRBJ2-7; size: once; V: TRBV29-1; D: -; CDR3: CSVLGGNEQYF; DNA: TGCAGCGTTCTAGGAGGGAACGAGCAGTACTTC
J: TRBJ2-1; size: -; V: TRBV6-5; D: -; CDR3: CASTTDQYNEQFF; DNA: TGTGCCAGCACTACCGACCAGTACAATGAGCAGTTCTTC
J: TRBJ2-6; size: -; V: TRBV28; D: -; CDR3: CASRDTNSGANVLTF; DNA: TGTGCCAGCAGGGACACCAACTCTGGGGCCAACGTCCTGACTTTC
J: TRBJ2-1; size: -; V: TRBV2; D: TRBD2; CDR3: CASTGGLAMRLF; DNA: TGTGCCAGTACCGGAGGACTAGCGATGAGGCTCTTC
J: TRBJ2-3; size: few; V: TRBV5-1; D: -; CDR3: CASSPGHRVQGDTQYF; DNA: TGCGCCAGCAGCCCGGGCCACAGGGTGCAGGGAGATACGCAGTATTTT
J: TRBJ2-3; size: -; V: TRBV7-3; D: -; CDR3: CASSQSTGSAQYF; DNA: TGTGCCAGCAGCCAGTCGACAGGTTCTGCGCAGTATTTT
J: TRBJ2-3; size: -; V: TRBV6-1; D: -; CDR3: CASSEGVRSTDTQYF; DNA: TGTGCCAGCAGCGAAGGGGTCCGAAGCACAGATACGCAGTATTTT
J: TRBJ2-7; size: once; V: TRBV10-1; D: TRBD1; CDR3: CASSGTGLGEQYF; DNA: TGCGCCAGCAGTGGGACAGGATTAGGCGAGCAGTACTTC
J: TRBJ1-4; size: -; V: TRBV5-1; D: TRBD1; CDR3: CASSRQGNEKLFF; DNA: TGCGCCAGCAGCCGACAGGGGAATGAAAAACTGTTTTTT
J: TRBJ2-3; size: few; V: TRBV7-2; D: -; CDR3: CASSPRTAGNTQYF; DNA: TGTGCCAGCAGCCCAAGGACAGCGGGGAATACGCAGTATTTT
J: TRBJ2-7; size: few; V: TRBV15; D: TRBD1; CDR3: CATSRDRGGYEQYF; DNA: TGTGCCACCAGCAGGGACAGGGGAGGTTACGAGCAGTACTTC
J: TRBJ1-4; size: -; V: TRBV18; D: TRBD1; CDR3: CASHRGVNEKLFF; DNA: TGTGCCAGCCACAGGGGAGTGAATGAAAAACTGTTTTTT
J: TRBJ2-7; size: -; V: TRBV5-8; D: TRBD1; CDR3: CASQTGGPYEQYF; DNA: TGTGCCAGCCAGACAGGGGGTCCCTACGAGCAGTACTTC
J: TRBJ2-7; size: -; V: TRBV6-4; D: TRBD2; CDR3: CGEELAVTSSYEQYF; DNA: TGTGGGGAGGAACTAGCGGTTACTAGCTCCTACGAGCAGTACTTC
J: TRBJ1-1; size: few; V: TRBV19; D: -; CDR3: CASSWGAALVGEAFF; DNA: TGTGCCAGTAGCTGGGGGGCGGCGTTAGTCGGTGAAGCTTTCTTT
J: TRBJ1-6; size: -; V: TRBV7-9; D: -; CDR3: CASPVVLTPLHF; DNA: TGTGCCAGCCCGGTCGTCCTTACGCCCCTCCACTTT
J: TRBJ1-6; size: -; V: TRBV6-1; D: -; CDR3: CASSEVSGGGAYNSPLHF; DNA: TGTGCCAGCAGTGAAGTTTCTGGAGGGGGGGCCTATAATTCACCCCTCCACTTT
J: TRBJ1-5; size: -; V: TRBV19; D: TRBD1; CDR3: CASSIVQAGGNQPQHF; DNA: TGTGCCAGTAGTATTGTGCAGGCAGGGGGAAATCAGCCCCAGCATTTT
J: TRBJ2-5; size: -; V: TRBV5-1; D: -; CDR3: CASHASQETQYF; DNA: TGCGCCAGCCATGCAAGTCAAGAGACCCAGTACTTC
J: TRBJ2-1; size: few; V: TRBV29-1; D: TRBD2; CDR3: CSVLAGDTNEQFF; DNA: TGCAGCGTACTAGCGGGAGATACCAATGAGCAGTTCTTC
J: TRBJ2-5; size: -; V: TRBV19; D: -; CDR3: CASSIGRETQYF; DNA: TGTGCCAGTAGTATAGGTAGAGAGACCCAGTACTTC
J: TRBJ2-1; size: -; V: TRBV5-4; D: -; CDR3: CASSLIGTKYNEQFF; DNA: TGTGCCAGCAGCTTGATCGGGACCAAATACAATGAGCAGTTCTTC
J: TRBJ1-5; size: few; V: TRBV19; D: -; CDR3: CASSQRGNQPQHF; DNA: TGTGCCAGTTCTCAACGGGGCAATCAGCCCCAGCATTTT
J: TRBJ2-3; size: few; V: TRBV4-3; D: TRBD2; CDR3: CASSQALADTQYF; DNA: TGCGCCAGCAGCCAGGCACTAGCGGATACGCAGTATTTT
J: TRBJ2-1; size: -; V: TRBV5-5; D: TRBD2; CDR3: CASSLFSGSYNEQFF; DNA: TGTGCCAGCAGCTTGTTTAGCGGGAGCTACAATGAGCAGTTCTTC
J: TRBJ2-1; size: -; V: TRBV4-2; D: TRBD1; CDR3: CASSPRPGTGEYNEQFF; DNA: TGTGCCAGCAGCCCCCGACCCGGGACAGGAGAATACAATGAGCAGTTCTTC
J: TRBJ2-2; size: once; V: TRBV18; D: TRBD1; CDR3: CASSPRDRGQTGELFF; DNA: TGTGCCAGCTCACCAAGGGACAGGGGTCAAACCGGGGAGCTGTTTTTT
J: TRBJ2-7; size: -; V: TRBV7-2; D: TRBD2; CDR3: CASSLGLAGVVEQYF; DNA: TGTGCCAGCAGCTTAGGACTAGCGGGAGTGGTCGAGCAGTACTTC
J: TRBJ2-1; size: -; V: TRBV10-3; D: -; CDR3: CAISEPSNNEQFF; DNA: TGTGCCATCAGTGAGCCCTCAAACAATGAGCAGTTCTTC
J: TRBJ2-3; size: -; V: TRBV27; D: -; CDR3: CASSPGTEDTQYF; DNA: TGTGCCAGCAGTCCCGGAACAGAGGATACGCAGTATTTT
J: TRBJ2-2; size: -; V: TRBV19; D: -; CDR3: CASSSTGSGELFF; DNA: TGTGCCAGTAGTTCCACAGGGTCCGGGGAGCTGTTTTTT
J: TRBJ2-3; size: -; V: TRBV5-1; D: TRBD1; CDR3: CASSWKVGTGGGTDTQYF; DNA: TGCGCCAGCAGCTGGAAAGTCGGGACAGGGGGAGGCACAGATACGCAGTATTTT
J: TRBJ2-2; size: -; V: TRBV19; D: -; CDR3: CASSIAGLNTGELFF; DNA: TGTGCCAGTAGTATAGCGGGATTGAACACCGGGGAGCTGTTTTTT
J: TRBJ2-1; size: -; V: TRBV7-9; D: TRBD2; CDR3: CASSLGLGLAGVWNEQFF; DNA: TGTGCCAGCAGCTTAGGATTGGGACTAGCGGGAGTGTGGAATGAGCAGTTCTTC
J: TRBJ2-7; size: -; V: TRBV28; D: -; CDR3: CAISRDYEQYF; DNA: TGTGCCATAAGCAGGGACTACGAGCAGTACTTC
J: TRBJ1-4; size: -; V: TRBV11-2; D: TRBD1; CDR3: CASSLVRDSDSLKKLFF; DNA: TGTGCCAGCAGCTTGGTGCGGGACAGTGACTCGCTTAAAAAACTGTTTTTT
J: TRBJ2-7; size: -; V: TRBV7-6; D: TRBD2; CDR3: CASSPIAGKGSYEQYF; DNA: TGTGCCAGCAGTCCTATAGCGGGAAAGGGTTCCTACGAGCAGTACTTC
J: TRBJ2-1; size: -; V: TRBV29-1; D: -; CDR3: CSVEPFGNPYNEQFF; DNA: TGCAGCGTTGAACCTTTTGGTAATCCCTACAATGAGCAGTTCTTC
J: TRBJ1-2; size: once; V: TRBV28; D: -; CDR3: CASSPSPVRALSGYTF; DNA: TGTGCCAGCAGTCCATCGCCCGTTAGGGCGCTCAGTGGCTACACCTTC
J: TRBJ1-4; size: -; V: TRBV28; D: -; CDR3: CASSEGKEKLFF; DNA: TGTGCCAGCAGTGAAGGGAAGGAAAAACTGTTTTTT
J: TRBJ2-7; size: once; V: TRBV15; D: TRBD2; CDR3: CATSRSSSGMDEQYF; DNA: TGTGCCACCAGCAGATCCTCAAGCGGGATGGACGAGCAGTACTTC
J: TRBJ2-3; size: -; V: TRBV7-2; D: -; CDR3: CASSLTSSSRDTQYF; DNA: TGTGCCAGCAGCTTAACTAGTTCAAGCAGAGATACGCAGTATTTT
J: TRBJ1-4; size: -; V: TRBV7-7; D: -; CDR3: CASSLAGLGEKLFF; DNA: TGTGCTAGCAGCTTAGCTGGGCTGGGTGAAAAACTGTTTTTT
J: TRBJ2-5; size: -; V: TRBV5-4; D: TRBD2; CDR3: CASSETGTSGSKATQYF; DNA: TGTGCCAGCAGCGAAACAGGGACTAGCGGGAGTAAGGCGACCCAGTACTTC
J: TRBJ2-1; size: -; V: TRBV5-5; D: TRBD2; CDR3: CASSLAPSGSWNEQFF; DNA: TGTGCCAGCAGCTTGGCACCCAGCGGGAGTTGGAATGAGCAGTTCTTC
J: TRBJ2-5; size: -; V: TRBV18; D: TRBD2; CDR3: CASSPLPAGDKETQYF; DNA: TGTGCCAGCTCACCACTTCCAGCGGGAGATAAAGAGACCCAGTACTTC